The 21 T cell receptor beta chains below come from one sample, sequenced in a study of T cell responses to AZD1222 COVID-19 vaccine. Using immunoSEQ multiplex PCR, the repertoire was profiled, and TCRdb retains in-frame clones only, with some absent. Seen here are some 81,000 clones, just over 90% observed once, and the top ten hold 9.5% to 13%. This specimen was peripheral blood, taken 28 days after the second AZD1222 dose. The receptors come from an adult who received the AZD1222 COVID-19 vaccine.

The chain employs TRBV5-1 and TRBJ1-2; D remains unclear. This CDR3 comprises 14 residues. V dropped 1 base and J dropped 2 bases, with 9 bases sitting between them. Looked up from germline, CDR1 is SGHRS and CDR2 is YFSETQ. Here the CDR3 DNA reads TGCGCCAGCAGCTTGCGGACGCAGAACTATGGCTACACCTTC. Protein: CASSLRTQNYGYTF.

This clone was detected only once. The CDR3 DNA reads as TGTGCCAGTAACAGGGACTATAATTCACCCCTCCACTTT. As protein: CASNRDYNSPLHF. This rearrangement joins TRBV10-3 to TRBJ1-6, with D perhaps TRBD1 (6 bases). Trimming stripped 10 bases from V and 3 bases from J, with 10 bases between. The CDR3 is 13 residues long. Germline V CDR1 and CDR2: ENHRY, SYGVKD.

The chain has TRBV3-1 (or the pseudogene TRBV3-2) and TRBJ1-3; D gene ambiguous. Germline loops: CDR1 LGHDT, CDR2 YNNKEL (reference sequence). Trimming took off 6 bases at V and 0 bases at J, with 9 bases between the two ends. This CDR3 is 14 amino acids long. CDR3 in DNA: TGTGCCAGCAGTCAGGTGCCCTCTGGAAACACCATATATTTT. It encodes CASSQVPSGNTIYF.

V is TRBV6-1 and J is TRBJ2-3; TRBD2 aligns across 8 bases. V shed 3 bases and J 5 bases; nucleotides not matched to a gene: 10. The germline V gene has CDR1 MNHNS and CDR2 SASEGT. This CDR3 spans 16 amino acids. The CDR3 spells CASSEGLAGGVDTQYF. CDR3 DNA sequence: TGTGCCAGCAGTGAGGGGTTGGCGGGAGGTGTAGATACGCAGTATTTT.

This chain joins TRBV5-6 and TRBJ1-6; no clear D. Germline V gene sequence: CDR1 SGHDT, CDR2 YYEEEE. Trimming left V 0 bases short and J 7 bases short, with 8 bases between. CDR3 length equals 14 residues. The CDR3 DNA reads TGTGCCAGCAGCTTGGGTAGGGAGAATTCACCCCTCCACTTT. It encodes CASSLGRENSPLHF.

The rearrangement joins TRBV7-3 to TRBJ2-7, with a tentative D call TRBD1 (5 bases). The CDR3 is 15 amino acids. Trimming took 5 bases from V and 5 from J, leaving 19 bases between them. CDR1 and CDR2 from the germline V gene are SGHTA and FQGTGA. The CDR3 loop is CASSPNGAPNHEQYF. Written as DNA, the CDR3 is TGTGCCAGCAGCCCGAATGGGGCTCCGAACCACGAGCAGTACTTC.

The chain uses TRBV3-1 (or the pseudogene TRBV3-2) and TRBJ2-3; D possibly uses TRBD1 or TRBD2 (5 bases each). Trimming pared 8 bases from V and 0 bases from J, leaving 12 bases between. Per the germline V gene, CDR1 is LGHDT and CDR2 is YNNKEL (reference sequence). The CDR3 runs to 14 residues. The CDR3 DNA is TGTGCCAGCCGTCCGGGGCCTAGCACAGATACGCAGTATTTT. This encodes CASRPGPSTDTQYF.

This chain connects TRBV7-6 to TRBJ1-1; no reliable D call. Trimming left V 5 bases short and J 1 base short, with 8 bases between. CDR1 is SGHVS and CDR2 is FNYEAQ in the germline V gene. This CDR3 contains 13 residues. The CDR3 DNA reads TGTGCCAGCAGCGAGATGACGAACACTGAAGCTTTCTTT. Protein product: CASSEMTNTEAFF.

The V gene is TRBV2, the J gene TRBJ2-7; 8 nucleotides agree with TRBD1. The junction had 9 bases not matched to a gene; V was cut back by 8 bases and J by 6 bases. Germline CDR1 and CDR2: SNHLY and FYNNEI. The CDR3 spans 13 residues. CDR3 protein: CASGRQGATEQYF. CDR3 nucleotides: TGTGCCAGCGGGAGGCAGGGGGCAACCGAGCAGTACTTC.

The rearrangement uses TRBV5-4 and TRBJ2-7; the match to TRBD1 covers 9 bases. CDR3 length equals 16 residues. The germline V gene has CDR1 SGHNT and CDR2 YYREEE (reference sequence). V shed 4 bases, J shed 1 base, and the junction held 9 bases outside the gene matches. CDR3 sequence: CASSRKGTGFSYEQYF. In nucleotides, the CDR3 is TGTGCCAGCAGCCGCAAAGGGACAGGGTTTTCCTACGAGCAGTACTTC.

The chain has TRBV4-2 and TRBJ1-1, with D perhaps matching TRBD1 (5 bases). Germline V CDR1 and CDR2: LGHNA, YNFKEQ. The CDR3 extends over 16 amino acids. The V end was cut by 4 bases, the J end by 11 bases, with 26 bases between. CDR3 amino acids: CASSPGRGDIASRAFF. The CDR3 DNA is TGTGCCAGCAGCCCTGGGCGGGGGGATATCGCCTCACGGGCTTTCTTT.

The CDR3, as DNA: TGTGCCAGCAGAGCCGGTACGAGCTCTGGAAACACCATATATTTT. Protein product: CASRAGTSSGNTIYF. This chain joins TRBV2 and TRBJ1-3; no clear D. There are 15 residues in the CDR3. Trimming shortened V by 6 bases and J by 0 bases, and 12 bases separated the two germline ends. The germline CDR1 and CDR2 sequences are SNHLY and FYNNEI.

This clone was detected only a few times. The genes are TRBV27 and TRBJ2-1, with 14 bases identical to TRBD2. The CDR3 consists of 17 residues. Per the germline V gene, CDR1 is MNHEY and CDR2 is SMNVEV (reference sequence). V was pared by 6 bases and J by 9 bases, with 13 bases of the junction left unmatched. CDR3 in DNA: TGTGCCAGCAGGACCTTGACTAGCGGGAGGGCCGAGGGTGAGCAGTTCTTC. It specifies CASRTLTSGRAEGEQFF.

This chain links TRBV28 with TRBJ1-6, with D tentatively TRBD1 (6 bases). The V end lost 7 bases, the J end lost 7 bases, and 20 bases lay between the germline ends. The CDR3 spans 16 residues. Germline values: CDR1 MDHEN, CDR2 SYDVKM. In DNA form, the CDR3 reads TGTGCCAGCATTCCAAGGGGGACATTCCCAAATTCACCCCTCCACTTT. Protein sequence: CASIPRGTFPNSPLHF. The full variable domain, rest sourced from reference TRBV28 and TRBJ1-6, is DVKVTQSSRYLVKRTGEKVFLECVQDMDHENMFWYRQDPGLGLRLIYFSYDVKMKEKGDIPEGYSVSREKKERFSLILESASTNQTSMYLCASIPRGTFPNSPLHFGNGTRLTVT.

This chain connects TRBV21-1 to TRBJ2-1. TRBV21-1 is a pseudogene segment. This CDR3 has 16 residues. CDR3: CASSKSECSGPNEQFF. In DNA form, the CDR3 reads TGTGCCAGCAGCAAATCGGAGTGCTCCGGACCCAATGAGCAGTTCTTC.

This rearrangement joins TRBV20-1 to TRBJ1-1; D gene ambiguous. Trimming shortened V by 3 bases and J by 1 base, and 9 bases separated the two germline ends. The CDR3 consists of 13 residues. Germline assignment: CDR1 DFQATT and CDR2 SNEGSKA (reference sequence). CDR3 DNA: TGCAGTGCTAGTGTGTCCGAGAACACTGAAGCTTTCTTT. This gives the protein CSASVSENTEAFF.

The rearrangement joins TRBV4-2 to TRBJ2-2, with a tentative D call TRBD2 (6 bases). This CDR3 has 16 amino acids. Germline V gene lookup returns CDR1 LGHNA and CDR2 YNFKEQ. Trimming removed 4 bases from V and 3 bases from J, with 15 bases in between. The CDR3 nucleotides are TGTGCCAGCAGCCGGTACCGGGACTCTTACACCGGGGAGCTGTTTTTT. This codes for CASSRYRDSYTGELFF.

The chain couples TRBV11-1 to TRBJ1-2; 9 nucleotides match TRBD1. Germline V gene lookup returns CDR1 SGHAT and CDR2 FQDESV (reference sequence). The CDR3 covers 13 residues. The junction had 2 bases not matched to a gene; V was cut back by 5 bases and J by 4 bases. DNA of the CDR3: TGTGCCAGCAGCCCGGACAGGGGCTATGGCTACACCTTC. As protein: CASSPDRGYGYTF.

The chain carries TRBV3-1 (or the pseudogene TRBV3-2) and TRBJ2-2, with D perhaps matching TRBD1 (5 bases). Germline V gene data show CDR1 as LGHDT and CDR2 as YNNKEL (reference sequence). The V end lost 4 bases, the J end lost 7 bases, and 13 bases lay between the germline ends. CDR3 length: 14 amino acids. The CDR3: CASSLRQGYGELFF. The CDR3 DNA reads TGTGCCAGCAGCCTAAGGCAGGGTTACGGGGAGCTGTTTTTT.

Written as DNA, the CDR3 is TGTGCCAGTAGTCCCCGAGGGGGCGGCCCTAACTATGGCTACACCTTC. Its protein is CASSPRGGGPNYGYTF. This chain uses TRBV19 with TRBJ1-2, with TRBD1 identical over 7 bases. CDR1 is LNHDA, CDR2 SQIVND, per germline (reference sequence). The CDR3 is made up of 16 amino acids. V lost 5 bases and J lost 0; bases outside the gene matches: 9.

The rearrangement uses TRBV5-1 and TRBJ2-5; D may correspond to TRBD1 or TRBD2 (5 bases each). Germline V gene lookup returns CDR1 SGHRS and CDR2 YFSETQ. There are 14 residues in the CDR3. The V end was cut by 0 bases, the J end by 5 bases, with 11 bases between. CDR3 bases: TGCGCCAGCAGCTTGGATGGGACGGGCGAGACCCAGTACTTC. Translation: CASSLDGTGETQYF.